These T cell receptor beta chains were read from a single sample in a study of T-cell reconstitution after alpha-beta-depleted transplantation in children. TCRdb processed the PCR reads anew with MiXCR; each CDR3 protein has one entry. The sample has 900,000 or so distinct CDR3 sequences, 15% to 20% seen once. The sample in question was PBMCs, mostly from graft donor cells, obtained 360 days after TCRalphabeta/CD19-depleted stem cell transplant. These receptors came from a male patient between 10 and 17 years old who had a stem cell transplant for acute lymphoblastic leukemia, so the T cells may come from the graft donor. CDR3s include the opening cysteine and the closing phenylalanine or tryptophan. D genes are given only for firm matches. Not every row has a clone size; where given, it reads once, few, many or a size class.

abundance	d_gene	j_gene	v_gene	CDR3aa	CDR3nt
few	NA	TRBJ2-6	TRBV20-1	CSADDRSGANVLTF	TGCAGTGCGGACGACAGGTCCGGGGCCAACGTCCTGACTTTC
few	NA	TRBJ2-3	TRBV7-9	CASSLERPVAFADTQYF	TGTGCCAGCAGCTTGGAGCGCCCCGTAGCGTTCGCAGATACGCAGTATTTT
many	NA	TRBJ2-3	TRBV29-1	CSAEQGTDTQYF	TGCAGCGCTGAACAGGGCACAGATACGCAGTATTTT
few	NA	TRBJ2-4	TRBV11-2	CASRTTGRGVKNIQYF	TGTGCCAGCAGGACCACTGGCCGTGGTGTCAAAAACATTCAGTACTTC
once	TRBD2	TRBJ2-1	TRBV4-1	CASSQDLAGVMNEQFF	TGCGCCAGCAGCCAAGATCTGGCGGGAGTGATGAATGAGCAGTTCTTC
NA	NA	TRBJ1-1	TRBV5-1	CASSLIQGLLTAAFF	TGCGCCAGCAGCTTAATACAGGGCTTGCTCACGGCAGCTTTCTTT
many	TRBD2	TRBJ2-1	TRBV7-3	CASSTSSGSVNEQFF	TGTGCCAGCAGCACCTCTAGCGGGAGTGTCAATGAGCAGTTCTTC
NA	TRBD2	TRBJ2-1	TRBV4-1	CASNLGLAGSYNEQFF	TGCGCCAGCAACTTAGGACTAGCGGGCTCCTACAATGAGCAGTTCTTC
NA	NA	TRBJ2-3	TRBV2	CASSEAAIHRAGFKDTQYF	TGTGCCAGCAGTGAAGCGGCCATACACCGCGCGGGTTTTAAGGATACGCAGTATTTT
many	TRBD1	TRBJ2-7	TRBV7-3	CASSRGTGIAYEQYF	TGTGCCAGCAGCCGGGGGACAGGGATTGCCTACGAGCAGTACTTC
NA	NA	TRBJ2-7	TRBV12-3/TRBV12-4	CASSPAEDREYEQYF	TGTGCCAGCAGTCCAGCTGAGGATCGGGAGTACGAGCAGTACTTC
NA	TRBD1	TRBJ2-7	TRBV7-3	CASSDNRGRDEQYF	TGTGCCAGCAGCGACAACAGGGGTAGGGACGAGCAGTACTTC
NA	NA	TRBJ2-5	TRBV10-3	CAISESVESARETQYF	TGTGCCATCAGTGAGTCGGTGGAATCGGCTCGTGAGACCCAGTACTTC
few	NA	TRBJ2-1	TRBV5-1	CASSLEGREVDEQFF	TGCGCCAGCAGCTTGGAGGGCAGGGAAGTGGATGAGCAGTTCTTC
many	TRBD2	TRBJ2-1	TRBV5-1	CASSLGGLAEKQFF	TGCGCCAGCAGCTTGGGGGGACTAGCGGAGAAGCAGTTCTTC
NA	NA	TRBJ1-1	TRBV6-5	CAISWTVNTEAFF	TGTGCCATAAGTTGGACGGTGAACACTGAAGCTTTCTTT
many	NA	TRBJ2-2	TRBV12-3/TRBV12-4	CASSRGGTGELFF	TGTGCCAGCAGTCGAGGGGGAACCGGGGAGCTGTTTTTT
NA	NA	TRBJ2-5	TRBV7-2	CASSVSRGRVETQYF	TGTGCCAGCAGCGTTAGCAGGGGTAGGGTTGAGACCCAGTACTTC
NA	TRBD1	TRBJ2-6	TRBV12-3/TRBV12-4	CASSPPWTGNGANVLTF	TGTGCCAGCAGTCCGCCCTGGACAGGGAACGGGGCCAACGTCCTGACTTTC
NA	NA	TRBJ1-3	TRBV12-3/TRBV12-4	CASREQHSGNTIYF	TGTGCCAGCAGAGAACAGCACTCTGGAAACACCATATATTTT
many	NA	TRBJ2-1	TRBV15	CATSREQGVAGASYNEQFF	TGTGCCACCAGCAGAGAACAGGGGGTAGCGGGAGCCAGCTACAATGAGCAGTTCTTC
NA	NA	TRBJ1-2	TRBV7-9	CASSLAGVPADGYTF	TGTGCCAGCAGCTTAGCGGGGGTCCCGGCTGATGGCTACACCTTC
NA	TRBD1	TRBJ2-5	TRBV7-6	CASSYGQGWETQYF	TGTGCCAGCAGCTATGGACAGGGATGGGAGACCCAGTACTTC
few	NA	TRBJ1-1	TRBV18	CASSPQGLLHTEAFF	TGTGCCAGCTCACCACAGGGATTACTGCACACTGAAGCTTTCTTT
few	NA	TRBJ2-1	TRBV20-1	CSATPGRSYNEQFF	TGCAGTGCTACCCCCGGGAGATCCTACAATGAGCAGTTCTTC
few	NA	TRBJ2-1	TRBV9	CASSVVSWLTSYNEQFF	TGTGCCAGCAGCGTAGTAAGTTGGCTCACCTCCTACAATGAGCAGTTCTTC
few	NA	TRBJ2-1	TRBV29-1	CSVEVGLGRRGNEQFF	TGCAGCGTTGAAGTCGGGCTAGGTCGAAGGGGAAATGAGCAGTTCTTC
few	TRBD2	TRBJ2-7	TRBV20-1	CSAKREPAYEQYF	TGCAGTGCTAAGCGGGAGCCCGCCTACGAGCAGTACTTC
many	NA	TRBJ2-7	TRBV9	CASSVSWFPYEQYF	TGTGCCAGCAGCGTTTCATGGTTCCCCTACGAGCAGTACTTC
NA	NA	TRBJ2-1	TRBV19	CAVLGSYNEQFF	TGTGCCGTTCTGGGCTCCTACAATGAGCAGTTCTTC
NA	NA	TRBJ1-5	TRBV10-2	CASSELDRGIQPQHF	TGCGCCAGCAGTGAACTTGACAGAGGGATACAGCCCCAGCATTTT
many	NA	TRBJ2-2	TRBV5-1	CASSLGYTGELFF	TGTGCCAGCAGCTTAGGTTACACCGGGGAGCTGTTTTTT
NA	NA	TRBJ2-2	TRBV21-1	CASSGSGRGNTGELFF	TGTGCCAGCAGCGGTAGCGGGAGGGGTAACACCGGGGAGCTGTTTTTT
NA	NA	TRBJ2-5	TRBV5-5	CASSPYTVYQETQYF	TGTGCCAGCAGTCCCTATACGGTGTACCAAGAGACCCAGTACTTC
NA	NA	TRBJ2-7	TRBV20-1	CSARDRGGFSYEQYF	TGCAGTGCTAGAGACAGGGGTGGATTCTCCTACGAGCAGTACTTC
NA	NA	TRBJ1-2	TRBV7-9	CASSRPFNYGYTF	TGTGCCAGCAGCCGCCCGTTTAACTATGGCTACACCTTC
NA	NA	TRBJ2-3	TRBV20-1	CSATRGGGTDTQYF	TGCAGTGCTACCCGCGGCGGTGGCACAGATACGCAGTATTTT
NA	NA	TRBJ2-1	TRBV4-1	CASSQKARQITDEQFF	TGCGCCAGCAGCCAAAAGGCTAGACAAATCACCGATGAGCAGTTCTTC
many	NA	TRBJ2-7	TRBV12-5	CASGSGSAYEQYF	TGTGCTAGTGGATCGGGCAGTGCGTACGAGCAGTACTTC
few	NA	TRBJ2-1	TRBV13	CASSLGIGGPNEQFF	TGTGCCAGCAGCTTAGGAATTGGGGGCCCAAATGAGCAGTTCTTC
few	NA	TRBJ2-7	TRBV5-1	CASSLLRDLRYEQYF	TGCGCCAGCAGCTTGCTCCGTGACCTTCGGTACGAGCAGTACTTC
few	NA	TRBJ1-2	TRBV4-2	CASSQEWGYTF	TGTGCCAGCAGCCAAGAATGGGGCTACACCTTC
NA	NA	TRBJ1-3	TRBV5-1	CASSLAGISTIYF	TGCGCCAGCAGCTTGGCCGGGATATCAACCATATATTTT
NA	TRBD1	TRBJ2-7	TRBV5-6	CASSFLGQGDYEQYF	TGTGCCAGCAGCTTTCTCGGACAGGGGGACTACGAGCAGTACTTC
few	NA	TRBJ2-3	TRBV5-5	CASSPSEGGPWDTQYF	TGTGCCAGCAGCCCTTCAGAGGGGGGCCCTTGGGATACGCAGTATTTT
NA	NA	TRBJ1-1	TRBV29-1	CSHGEGEAFF	TGCAGCCACGGGGAGGGCGAAGCTTTCTTT
many	NA	TRBJ2-2	TRBV12-3/TRBV12-4	CASSLIQLNTGELFF	TGTGCCAGCAGTTTGATACAGTTGAACACCGGGGAGCTGTTTTTT
few	TRBD2	TRBJ2-3	TRBV4-1	CASSQAGTTTDTQYF	TGCGCCAGCAGCCAAGCCGGGACTACTACAGATACGCAGTATTTT